This T cell receptor beta chain was identified during a study of CD8 T cells in ankylosing spondylitis. Study results and caveats: Earlier work had already found some motif variants in reactive arthritis synovial fluid and blood. Relatively rare in peripheral blood, disease-linked clones were also CD8+. The study looked at matched synovial fluid samples from ankylosing spondylitis patients. Disease-linked clones were reported to be significantly enriched there. Blood of patients with ankylosing spondylitis appeared to be characterized by a TCR beta motif of about eight highly homologous variants.

On this clonotype itself: Its target is unknown.

The authors made TCR beta libraries by quantitative 5'-RACE with molecular barcodes. One entry per CDR3 protein, called by TCRdb with MiXCR from the 5' RACE reads. The repertoire includes approximately 550,000 distinct CDR3 sequences, 12% of them detected once, and around 6.8% sits in the top ten. Germline CDR1 and CDR2: LNHNV and YYDKDF (reference sequence). The junction had 9 bases not matched to a gene; V was cut back by 7 bases and J by 2 bases. The CDR3 is made up of 16 amino acids. Sequencing input: blood, either unsorted or a sorted T cell fraction (not recorded which). The receptor was isolated from a male donor with ankylosing spondylitis. The rearrangement links TRBV15 to TRBJ2-1, with 9 nucleotides matching TRBD2. CDR3 region: CATTPPGLAAYNEQFF. The CDR3, as DNA: TGTGCCACCACCCCTCCGGGACTAGCCGCCTACAATGAGCAGTTCTTC. Variable domain in full (rest from reference TRBV15 and TRBJ2-1): DAMVIQNPRYQVTQFGKPVTLSCSQTLNHNVMYWYQQKSSQAPKLLFHYYDKDFNNEADTPDNFQSRRPNTSFCFLDIRSPGLGDTAMYLCATTPPGLAAYNEQFFGPGTRLTVL.